This TCR beta chain was sequenced for a study of CD8 T cells in ankylosing spondylitis. Preparation of TCR beta libraries was done by quantitative 5'-RACE with molecular barcodes. TCRdb used MiXCR to reprocess the 5' RACE reads, holding one entry per CDR3 protein. The data show 300,000 to 400,000 distinct CDR3 sequences, 11% seen once. The junction had 11 bases not matched to a gene; V was cut back by 3 bases and J by 6 bases. The CDR3 is 16 residues long. General observations from the study: The study looked at matched synovial fluid samples from ankylosing spondylitis patients. Disease-linked clones were reported to be significantly enriched there. In reactive arthritis synovial fluid and blood, some motif variants had been reported before.

About this clonotype itself: The antigen is undetermined.

The V call is TRBV12-3 or TRBV12-4, the J call TRBJ1-5; 7 bases are a match to TRBD1. The source material was blood, either unsorted or a sorted T cell fraction (not recorded which). This TCR was sampled from a female donor with ankylosing spondylitis or in good health (not recorded which). DNA of the CDR3: TGTGCCAGCAGTTTGAGGGGGAGGGGGCTGGGTCAGCCCCAGCATTTT. Translation: CASSLRGRGLGQPQHF.